This TCR beta chain was retrieved from a study of blood T cell repertoires in COVID-19 (dated by TCRdb to about 2020). Regarding the research as a whole: Collaborator samples came from the United States, Italy and Spain and covered acute and convalescent phases of COVID-19. Nearly every sample came with metadata listing a de-identified subject ID, COVID-19 status, age in years and sex. Where available, HLA class I and class II types were taken from metadata supplied by the sample provider and were not determined by assay-based typing. The dataset comprised deeply sampled blood TCRbeta repertoires from subjects exposed to, actively infected with, or recovered from COVID-19. The repertoires were made available in a free public database intended to serve as a resource for research on the immune response to SARS-CoV-2. The prospective study material was composed of cDNA or gDNA derived from T cells, B-cell-depleted T cells, or PBMCs. The samples were drawn from two sources: the first 160 participants of the ongoing ImmuneRACE study, and 1,200 or so subjects contributed by 6 global collaborators. What the work shows at the level of the full study, not this receptor alone: The amount of clinical and demographic metadata varied by source and participant and was provided uncurated.

The immunoSEQ Assay, a bias-controlled multiplex PCR, was used to amplify TCRbeta CDR3 regions from genomic DNA. The authors' analysis ran thus. The number of nucleated cells in each sample was estimated from the amplification of reference gene primers within the assay. Sequence reads were collapsed and filtered to measure the absolute abundance of every unique TCRbeta CDR3 rearrangement. For each sample, productive Simpson clonality was calculated as the square root of Simpson's diversity index across productive rearrangements. TCRdb holds this immuneACCESS table with in-frame rearrangements only. Some clones are missing; in checked studies, unresolved V genes explain under half, and the rest has no known cause. V and J calls and clone size come straight from that table; D and trimming were deduced from the DNA. The sample data list fewer than 200,000 clones, and roughly 89% of these were observed just once. The top ten clones comprise just under 4% of the sample.

Comment on this clone: No cognate antigen has been identified for it. No much larger clonotype is one base removed from it; base qualities were not supplied.

A second Seattle source provided samples from volunteer blood donors who had recovered from COVID-19. Collaborating institutions collected whole blood in K2EDTA tubes following their own protocols. For TCRbeta analysis, collaborators shipped samples as frozen whole blood, isolated PBMCs, or DNA extracted from either of those sample types. Measured from the cysteine to the phenylalanine, the CDR3 is 15 residues long. The retained sequence is limited to the CDR3, 45 bases, with the frame set at the first base. The CDR1 and CDR2 encoded by the germline V gene are SNHLY and FYNNEI. V trim: 6 bases; J trim: 4 bases; unmatched bases: 10.

This TCR came from a woman aged 55 to 70 who had recovered from COVID-19. The sequencing sample was made of peripheral blood. The V gene is TRBV2 and the J gene is TRBJ1-1; a stretch of 8 junction bases matches TRBD1. The nucleotides read TGTGCCAGCAGAGTCGACGCCGGGACAGGCACTGAAGCTTTCTTT. Its translation is CASRVDAGTGTEAFF.